This T cell receptor (beta chain) was obtained from a study of CD8 T cells in Susac syndrome. General study points: Clonal expansion was not seen in any Susac syndrome CD4+ T cell repertoire.

On this clonotype: Its specificity is unknown.

The CDR3 is 15 amino acids. V was shortened by 0 bases and J by 4 bases, with 15 bases between the two germline ends. Germline CDR1 reads DFQATT; CDR2 reads SNEGSKA (reference sequence). When the RNA was reverse transcribed, random hexamers were used with an input of roughly 0.45 to 1 ug. Each CDR3 protein is one row after TCRdb ran MiXCR on the immunoSEQ multiplex PCR reads. The table records about 180,000 distinct CDR3 sequences, roughly 94% of them present only once. The source is a human donor with Susac syndrome. J is TRBJ1-2 and V is TRBV20-1; tentatively, D is TRBD1 (5 bases). Sequenced: CD4+ T cells from PBMCs. CDR3 DNA sequence: TGCAGTGCTAGAGATCGGGGAACGGGACTCTATGGCTACACCTTC. It specifies CSARDRGTGLYGYTF.